Detailed here is one T cell receptor beta chain. Antigen unknown. For sequencing, patients were chosen who had shown expansion of CD8+CD57+ cells by flow cytometry. This record belongs to a study of CD8+CD57+ T cells in acquired aplastic anemia. Study conclusions and caveats: Comparison of patients with controls identified twenty-nine shared CD8+ CDR3 sequences.

According to the study, genomic DNA was the template for TCR beta VDJ and CDR3 profiling. One entry per CDR3 protein results from TCRdb running MiXCR on the reads. This sample yields 200,000 or so distinct CDR3 sequences, of which 65% are seen a single time; roughly 50% belongs to the top ten. CDR3 length: 11 residues. The V gene end was trimmed by 5 bases and the J gene end by 7 bases; junction bases not matched to a gene: 5. Germline CDR1 DFQATT, CDR2 SNEGSKA (reference sequence). Sequenced input: sorted CD4+, CD8+, or CD8+CD57+ T cells (not recorded which) from PBMCs. The clonotype was recovered from a human donor with aplastic anemia. The V call is TRBV20-1, the J call TRBJ2-7, with 7 bases lining up with TRBD1. The CDR3 sequence: CSAQTGNEQYF. CDR3 DNA: TGCAGTGCTCAGACAGGGAATGAGCAGTACTTC.